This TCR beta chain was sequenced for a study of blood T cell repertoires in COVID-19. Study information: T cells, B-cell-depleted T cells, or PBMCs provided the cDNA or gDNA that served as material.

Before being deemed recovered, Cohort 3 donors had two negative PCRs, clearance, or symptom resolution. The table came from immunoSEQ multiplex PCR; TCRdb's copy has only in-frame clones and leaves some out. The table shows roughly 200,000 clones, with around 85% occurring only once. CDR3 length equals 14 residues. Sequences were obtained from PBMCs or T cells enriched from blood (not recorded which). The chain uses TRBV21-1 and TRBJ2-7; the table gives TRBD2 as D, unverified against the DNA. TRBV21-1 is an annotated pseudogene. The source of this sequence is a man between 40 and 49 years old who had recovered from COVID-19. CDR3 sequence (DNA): TGTGCCAGCAGCAAACATGCGGATACCTACGAGCAGTACTTC. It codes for CASSKHADTYEQYF.